The following is a T cell receptor beta chain sequence with its context. The sample originates from a study of blood T cell repertoires in COVID-19. Study as a whole: Acute-phase and convalescent COVID-19 samples originated in the United States, Italy and Spain. Nucleic acid was either cDNA or gDNA, and it came from T cells, B-cell-depleted T cells, or PBMCs.

This CDR3 region has 14 residues. The ends lost 4 bases at V and 6 bases at J; junction bases unmatched: 8. Looked up from germline, CDR1 is SNHLY and CDR2 is FYNNEI. The method was immunoSEQ multiplex PCR; TCRdb's version includes in-frame clones alone and lacks a portion of them. The data show some 150,000 clones, roughly 81% seen once. The V gene is TRBV2, the J gene TRBJ1-2; TRBD1 agrees at 7 bases. Sequencing was carried out using peripheral blood. This TCR came from a human donor with acute or convalescent COVID-19. The donor label of this sample is uncertain. CDR3 nucleotide sequence: TGTGCCAGCAGTGGGTACAGGGGAGTCGATGGCTACACCTTC. Residues: CASSGYRGVDGYTF.